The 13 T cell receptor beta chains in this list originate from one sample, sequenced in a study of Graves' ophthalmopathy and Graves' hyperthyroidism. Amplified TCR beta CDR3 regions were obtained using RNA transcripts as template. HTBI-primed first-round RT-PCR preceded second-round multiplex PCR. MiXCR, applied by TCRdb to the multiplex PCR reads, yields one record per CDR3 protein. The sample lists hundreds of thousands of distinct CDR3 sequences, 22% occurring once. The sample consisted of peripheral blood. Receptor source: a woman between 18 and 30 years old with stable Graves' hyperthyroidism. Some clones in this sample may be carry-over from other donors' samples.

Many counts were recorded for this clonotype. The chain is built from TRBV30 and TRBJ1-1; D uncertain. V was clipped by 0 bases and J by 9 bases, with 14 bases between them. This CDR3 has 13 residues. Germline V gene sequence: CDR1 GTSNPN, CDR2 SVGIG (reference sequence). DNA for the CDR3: TGTGCCTGGAGTGTACTTTTCGGCCTCCAAGCTTTCTTT. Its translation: CAWSVLFGLQAFF.

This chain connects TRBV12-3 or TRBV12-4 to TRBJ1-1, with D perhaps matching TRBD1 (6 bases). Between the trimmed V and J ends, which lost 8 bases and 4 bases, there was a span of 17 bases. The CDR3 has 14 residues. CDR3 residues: CASQRDTRGTEAFF. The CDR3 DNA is TGTGCCAGCCAGAGGGACACCCGTGGCACTGAAGCTTTCTTT.

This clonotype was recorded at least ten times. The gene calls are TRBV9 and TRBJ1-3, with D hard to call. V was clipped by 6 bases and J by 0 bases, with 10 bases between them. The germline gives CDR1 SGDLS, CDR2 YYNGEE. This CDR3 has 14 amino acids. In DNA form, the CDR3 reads TGTGCCAGCAACATGGGGAACTCTGGAAACACCATATATTTT. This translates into CASNMGNSGNTIYF.

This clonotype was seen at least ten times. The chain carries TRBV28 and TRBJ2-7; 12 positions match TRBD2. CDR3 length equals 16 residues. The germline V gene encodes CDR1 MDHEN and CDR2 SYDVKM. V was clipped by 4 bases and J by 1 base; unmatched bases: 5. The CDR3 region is CASSYILAGGSYEQYF. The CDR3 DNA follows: TGTGCCAGCAGTTACATCCTAGCGGGAGGGTCCTACGAGCAGTACTTC.

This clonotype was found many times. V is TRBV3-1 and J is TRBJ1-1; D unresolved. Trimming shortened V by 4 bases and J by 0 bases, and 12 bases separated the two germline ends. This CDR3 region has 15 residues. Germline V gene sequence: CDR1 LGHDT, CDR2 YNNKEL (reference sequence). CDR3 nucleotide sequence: TGTGCCAGCAGCCTCCAAACTACTATGAACACTGAAGCTTTCTTT. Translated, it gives CASSLQTTMNTEAFF. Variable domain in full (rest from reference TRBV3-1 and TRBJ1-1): DTAVSQTPKYLVTQMGNDKSIKCEQNLGHDTMYWYKQDSKKFLKIMFSYNNKELIINETVPNRFSPKSPDKAHLNLHINSLELGDSAVYFCASSLQTTMNTEAFFGQGTRLTVV.

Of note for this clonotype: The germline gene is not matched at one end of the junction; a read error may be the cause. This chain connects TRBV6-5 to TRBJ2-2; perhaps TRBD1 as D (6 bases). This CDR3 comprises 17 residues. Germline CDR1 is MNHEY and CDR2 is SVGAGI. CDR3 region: CASSYSGAVLNTGDLFF. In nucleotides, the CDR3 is TGTGCCAGCAGTTACTCGGGGGCAGTTTTGAACACCGGGGATCTGTTTTTT.

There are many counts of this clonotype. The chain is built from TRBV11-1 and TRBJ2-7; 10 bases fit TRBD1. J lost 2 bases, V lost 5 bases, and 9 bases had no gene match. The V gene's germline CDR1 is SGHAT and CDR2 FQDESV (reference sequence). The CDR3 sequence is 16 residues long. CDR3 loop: CASSRGTGALTYEQYF. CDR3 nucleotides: TGTGCCAGCAGCCGCGGGACAGGGGCGCTAACCTACGAGCAGTACTTC. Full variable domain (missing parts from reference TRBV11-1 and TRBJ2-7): EAEVAQSPRYKITEKSQAVAFWCDPISGHATLYWYRQILGQGPELLVQFQDESVVDDSQLPKDRFSAERLKGVDSTLKIQPAELGDSAMYLCASSRGTGALTYEQYFGPGTRLTVT.

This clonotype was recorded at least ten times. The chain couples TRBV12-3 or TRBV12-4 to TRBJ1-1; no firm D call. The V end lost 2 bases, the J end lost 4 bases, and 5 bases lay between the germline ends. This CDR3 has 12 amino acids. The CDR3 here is CASSLFSTEAFF. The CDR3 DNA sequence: TGTGCCAGCAGTTTATTCTCCACTGAAGCTTTCTTT.

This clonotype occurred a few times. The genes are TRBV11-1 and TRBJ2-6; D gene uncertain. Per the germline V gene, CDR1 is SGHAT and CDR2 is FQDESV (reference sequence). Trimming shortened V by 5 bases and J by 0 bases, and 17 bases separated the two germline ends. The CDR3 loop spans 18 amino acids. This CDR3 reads CASSGVTDRNSGANVLTF. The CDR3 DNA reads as TGTGCCAGCAGCGGGGTGACCGACCGAAACTCTGGGGCCAACGTCCTGACTTTC.

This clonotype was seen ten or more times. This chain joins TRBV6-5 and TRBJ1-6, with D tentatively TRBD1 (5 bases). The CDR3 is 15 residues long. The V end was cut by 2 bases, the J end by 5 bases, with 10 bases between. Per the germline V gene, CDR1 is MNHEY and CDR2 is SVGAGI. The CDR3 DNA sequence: TGTGCCAGCAGTTACGGGGCACTACATAATTCACCCCTCCACTTT. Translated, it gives CASSYGALHNSPLHF.

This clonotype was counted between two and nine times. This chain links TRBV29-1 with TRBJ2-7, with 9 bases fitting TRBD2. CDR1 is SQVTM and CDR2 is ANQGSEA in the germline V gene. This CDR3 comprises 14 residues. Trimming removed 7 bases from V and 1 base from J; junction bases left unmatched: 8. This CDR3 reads CSARTSASSYEQYF. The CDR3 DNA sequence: TGCAGCGCGAGGACTAGCGCTAGTTCCTACGAGCAGTACTTC.

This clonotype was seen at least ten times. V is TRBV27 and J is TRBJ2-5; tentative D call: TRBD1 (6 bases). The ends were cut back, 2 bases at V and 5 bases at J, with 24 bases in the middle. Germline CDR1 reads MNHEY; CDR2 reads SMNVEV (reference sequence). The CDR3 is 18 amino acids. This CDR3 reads CASSLPIPRTGIAETQYF. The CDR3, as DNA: TGTGCCAGCAGTTTACCAATCCCCCGCACAGGGATAGCGGAGACCCAGTACTTC.

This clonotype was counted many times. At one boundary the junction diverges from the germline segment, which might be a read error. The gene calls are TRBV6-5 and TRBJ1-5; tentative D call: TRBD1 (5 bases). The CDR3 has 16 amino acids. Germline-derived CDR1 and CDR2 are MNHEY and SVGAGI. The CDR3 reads CASSYSGQHSNQPRHF. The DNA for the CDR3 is TGTGCCAGCAGTTACTCGGGGCAGCATAGCAATCAGCCCCGGCATTTT.